The T cell receptor beta chain under discussion was sequenced for a study of blood T cell repertoires in COVID-19. Overall study: COVID-19 samples, acute and convalescent, were from the United States, Italy and Spain.

TCRdb's copy holds only in-frame clones and misses some; the assay was immunoSEQ multiplex PCR. The sample lists 200,000 to 300,000 clones; around four fifths were seen once. This clone was detected only a few times. Its ends do not fully match the called genes, so a read error is possible. The germline V gene encodes CDR1 SGHDT and CDR2 YYEEEE. The CDR3 contains 13 residues. This clonotype was sampled from a man between 50 and 59 years old with acute or convalescent COVID-19. The chain couples TRBV5-6 to TRBJ2-1, with TRBD2 matching 7 bases. Sequencing was done on a sample of peripheral blood. The CDR3 here is CASSLLALADPVF. As DNA, the CDR3 is TGTGCCAGCAGCTTGTTGGCTCTAGCGGACCCCGTCTTC.